This TCR beta chain appears in the sequencing data of a study of T cell responses to AZD1222 COVID-19 vaccine. Whole-study context: Second-dose schedules of about 4 or about 12 weeks were combined. Study-level results: Spike was spanned by vaccine-associated CD4 TCRs, with dominance at 160-218 and 743-854. Baseline seropositivity characterized only a handful of AZD1222 recipients.

Sequencing used immunoSEQ multiplex PCR; TCRdb keeps in-frame clones, though not all of them. The table lists 120,000 or so clones, approximately 89% of them singletons. This CDR3 is 14 amino acids long. Trimming took off 3 bases at V and 6 bases at J, with 13 bases between the two ends. The V gene's germline CDR1 is SGHRS and CDR2 YFSETQ. Turning to this clone: Its antigen is not known.

This clonotype originated in an adult in good health. The chain has TRBV5-1 and TRBJ2-1; possible D gene TRBD1, 5 bases. The source was peripheral blood, collected on day 0 of AZD1222 vaccination. CDR3 protein: CASSSTGQSNEQFF. DNA of the CDR3: TGCGCCAGCAGCTCAACAGGTCAATCCAATGAGCAGTTCTTC.